A single sample gave rise to the 11 T cell receptor beta chains below, sequenced in a study of blood T cell repertoires in COVID-19. This table comes from immunoSEQ multiplex PCR, and its TCRdb copy is limited to in-frame clones, with some not included. The table records around 160,000 clones, approximately 90% of them present only once. The sequencing sample was made of peripheral blood. These receptors were taken from a woman between 65 and 79 years old with COVID-19, enrolled during active disease.

This rearrangement joins TRBV2 to TRBJ2-3; possible D gene TRBD2, 5 bases. This CDR3 region has 13 residues. The germline CDR1 and CDR2 sequences are SNHLY and FYNNEI. The V gene lost 7 bases and the J gene lost 4 bases, with 12 bases spanning the gap. The CDR3 coding sequence is TGTGCCAGCATTTCGGACTTCGCAGATACGCAGTATTTT. Its protein is CASISDFADTQYF.

The CDR3 DNA is TGTGCCAGTAGTAGGGAAATCGGGACTCCCAAGACCGGGGAGCTGTTTTTT. It translates to CASSREIGTPKTGELFF. The chain joins TRBV19 to TRBJ2-2, with a tentative D call TRBD2 (6 bases). The CDR3 runs 17 residues. Per the germline V gene, CDR1 is LNHDA and CDR2 is SQIVND (reference sequence). Trimming removed 4 bases at V and 5 bases at J, with 20 bases between.

The chain links TRBV5-1 to TRBJ1-6; TRBD1 might be the D (6 bases). The CDR3 runs to 16 residues. Germline CDR1 is SGHRS and CDR2 is YFSETQ. Trimming took 6 bases from V and 7 from J, leaving 20 bases between them. The CDR3 DNA sequence: TGCGCCAGCAAATGGGGGGGCGCGGATGGGAATTCACCCCTCCACTTT. Protein: CASKWGGADGNSPLHF. The complete variable domain, with remaining parts taken from reference TRBV5-1 and TRBJ1-6, reads KAGVTQTPRYLIKTRGQQVTLSCSPISGHRSVSWYQQTPGQGLQFLFEYFSETQRNKGNFPGRFSGRQFSNSRSEMNVSTLELGDSALYLCASKWGGADGNSPLHFGNGTRLTVT.

The gene calls are TRBV5-8 and TRBJ2-7, with a possible D match to TRBD2 (6 bases). The V end was cut by 4 bases, the J end by 0 bases, with 17 bases between. This CDR3 has 16 amino acids. Germline V CDR1 and CDR2: SGHTS, YDEGEE. The DNA for the CDR3 is TGTGCCAGCAGCCTGATCGGGGGACGGAGCTCCTACGAGCAGTACTTC. It specifies CASSLIGGRSSYEQYF.

The chain has TRBV7-2 and TRBJ2-1, with D unclear. The CDR3 length is 13 residues. Germline CDR1 and CDR2: SGHTA and FQGNSA. Trimming pared 3 bases from V and 5 bases from J, leaving 8 bases between. The CDR3 protein is CASSLNRNNEQFF. The CDR3 region has the DNA TGTGCCAGCAGCTTGAACAGAAACAATGAGCAGTTCTTC.

The chain combines TRBV7-2 with TRBJ2-2; tentative D call: TRBD2 (5 bases). Germline values: CDR1 SGHTA, CDR2 FQGNSA. Trimming took 1 base from V and 0 from J, leaving 6 bases between them. The CDR3 loop spans 15 amino acids. The CDR3 spells CASSLELANTGELFF. CDR3 DNA: TGTGCCAGCAGCTTAGAACTAGCGAACACCGGGGAGCTGTTTTTT.

This rearrangement joins TRBV28 to TRBJ1-1; 7 bases align to TRBD1. Losses at the gene ends were 7 bases for V and 2 bases for J; bases not matched to a gene: 10. This CDR3 contains 15 residues. Germline CDR1 reads MDHEN; CDR2 reads SYDVKM. The CDR3 nucleotides are TGTGCCAGCACCTCACGGGACAGTTTCAACACTGAAGCTTTCTTT. Amino acids: CASTSRDSFNTEAFF.

The genes are TRBV4-1 and TRBJ1-3; tentatively, D is TRBD1 (5 bases). Germline CDR1 and CDR2: MGHRA and YSYEKL. The CDR3 covers 16 residues. V gave up 4 bases and J gave up 0 bases, with 13 bases separating them. This CDR3 is CASSRVPGFSGNTIYF. The CDR3, as DNA: TGCGCCAGCAGCCGAGTCCCAGGGTTCTCTGGAAACACCATATATTTT.

The rearrangement uses TRBV2 and TRBJ2-2, with TRBD2 matching 7 bases. CDR3 size: 15 residues. Germline V gene lookup returns CDR1 SNHLY and CDR2 FYNNEI. With 10 bases clipped from V and 3 bases from J, the junction kept 11 bases outside the gene matches. In nucleotides, the CDR3 is TGTGCCACCTCAACGGGGGGAGTTTACACCGGGGAGCTGTTTTTT. Encoded protein: CATSTGGVYTGELFF.

The CDR3 here is CASSLDMNTEAFF. The CDR3 nucleotides are TGTGCCAGCAGCTTAGATATGAACACTGAAGCTTTCTTT. The chain recombines TRBV11-2 with TRBJ1-1; D is ambiguous. Germline assignment: CDR1 SGHAT and CDR2 FQNNGV. CDR3 size: 13 residues. Trimming left V 0 bases short and J 0 bases short, with 2 bases between.

V and J are TRBV28 and TRBJ1-5; TRBD1 aligns across 7 bases. CDR1 is MDHEN, CDR2 SYDVKM, per germline. V shed 6 bases and J 3 bases; nucleotides not matched to a gene: 8. The CDR3 is 15 residues long. DNA for the CDR3: TGTGCCAGCAGCTTCCGGGACAGATACAATCAGCCCCAGCATTTT. As protein: CASSFRDRYNQPQHF. Drawing the rest from reference TRBV28 and TRBJ1-5, the complete variable domain is DVKVTQSSRYLVKRTGEKVFLECVQDMDHENMFWYRQDPGLGLRLIYFSYDVKMKEKGDIPEGYSVSREKKERFSLILESASTNQTSMYLCASSFRDRYNQPQHFGDGTRLSIL.